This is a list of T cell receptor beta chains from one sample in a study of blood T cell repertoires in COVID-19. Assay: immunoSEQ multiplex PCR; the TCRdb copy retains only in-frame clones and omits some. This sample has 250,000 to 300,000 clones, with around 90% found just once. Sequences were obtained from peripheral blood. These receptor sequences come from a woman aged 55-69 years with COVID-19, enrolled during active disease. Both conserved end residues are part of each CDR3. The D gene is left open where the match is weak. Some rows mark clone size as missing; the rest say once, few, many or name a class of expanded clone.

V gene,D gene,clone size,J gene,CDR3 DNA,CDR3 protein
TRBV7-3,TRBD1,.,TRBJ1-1,TGTGCCAGCAGCTTAAAAGGGGGCACCACTGAAGCTTTCTTT,CASSLKGGTTEAFF
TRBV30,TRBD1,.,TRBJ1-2,TGTGCCTGGACCGCGGACAGGGGTCTGTATGGCTACACCTTC,CAWTADRGLYGYTF
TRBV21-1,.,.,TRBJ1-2,TGTGCCAGCAGCAAAGGGGGACAGTGGGGGAACTATGGCTACACCTTC,CASSKGGQWGNYGYTF
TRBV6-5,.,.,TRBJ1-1,TGTGCCAGCAGGGTGGGGGGGTACACTGAAGCTTTCTTT,CASRVGGYTEAFF
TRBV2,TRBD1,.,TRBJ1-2,TGTGCCAGCAGTGAGGCAGGGGGCCTTTTTGGCTACACCTTC,CASSEAGGLFGYTF
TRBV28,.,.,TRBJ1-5,TGTGCCAGCAGAACCCGTAGGGTCGGTCCGGGGAATCAGCCCCAGCATTTT,CASRTRRVGPGNQPQHF
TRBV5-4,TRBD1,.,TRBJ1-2,TGTGCCAGCAGCGTAGACCCGACAGGGTTCCGGGGCTACACCTTC,CASSVDPTGFRGYTF
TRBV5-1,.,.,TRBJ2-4,TGCGCCAGCAGCTCCTCTACTAGCATTCAGTACTTC,CASSSSTSIQYF
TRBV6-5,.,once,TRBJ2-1,TGTGCCAGCAGTTACCGCCCGGTCCCCTACAATGAGCAGTTCTTC,CASSYRPVPYNEQFF
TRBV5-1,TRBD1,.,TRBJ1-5,TGCGCCAGCAGCTTGCGGCAGGGGGCAGGCAATCAGCCCCAGCATTTT,CASSLRQGAGNQPQHF
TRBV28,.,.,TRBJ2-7,TGTGCCAGCAGTTTGGGCCGTTACGAGCAGTACTTC,CASSLGRYEQYF
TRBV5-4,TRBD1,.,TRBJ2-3,TGTGCCAGCAGCAAGGACAGGGGACCAGATACGCAGTATTTT,CASSKDRGPDTQYF
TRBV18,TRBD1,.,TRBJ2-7,TGTGCCAGCTCAACAGGACAGGGGACCTACGAGCAGTACTTC,CASSTGQGTYEQYF
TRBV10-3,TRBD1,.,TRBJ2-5,TGTGCCATCAGCCCGTCCGGGACAGGAGAAGAGACCCAGTACTTC,CAISPSGTGEETQYF
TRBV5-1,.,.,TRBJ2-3,TGCGCCAGCAGCCCAGCAGTCTCGGGGGATACGCAGTATTTT,CASSPAVSGDTQYF
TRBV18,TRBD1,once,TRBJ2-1,TGTGCCAGCTCACCAGAGACAGGGTACGACTACAATGAGCAGTTCTTC,CASSPETGYDYNEQFF
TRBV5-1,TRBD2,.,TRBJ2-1,TGCGCCAGCAGCCCCAAGGGACTAGCGGGAGTTAGTGAGTCCTACAATGAGCAGTTCTTC,CASSPKGLAGVSESYNEQFF
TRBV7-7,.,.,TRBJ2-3,TGTGCCAGCAGCGCCACTAGAGTAACCACAGATACGCAGTATTTT,CASSATRVTTDTQYF
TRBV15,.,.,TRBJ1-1,TGTGCCACCAGCAGAGATGGAAGGGGCACAGCTTTCTTT,CATSRDGRGTAFF
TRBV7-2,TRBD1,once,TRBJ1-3,TGTGCCAGCAGCGGACGACAGGGTTTGGGAAACACCATATATTTT,CASSGRQGLGNTIYF
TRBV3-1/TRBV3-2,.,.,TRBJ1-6,TGTGCCAGCAGCCCGGTGGTATCAAATTCACCCCTCCACTTT,CASSPVVSNSPLHF
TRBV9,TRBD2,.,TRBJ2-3,TGTGCCAGCAGCACGTGGACTAGCGGGAGCACAGATACGCAGTATTTT,CASSTWTSGSTDTQYF
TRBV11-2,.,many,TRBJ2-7,TGTGCCAGCAGGGGCCGATCCTACGAGCAGTACTTC,CASRGRSYEQYF
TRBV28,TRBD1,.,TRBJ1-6,TGTGCCAGCAGTTTGCCAGGGGGAAATTCACCCCTCCACTTT,CASSLPGGNSPLHF
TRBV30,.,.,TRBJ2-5,TGTGCCTGGAACCGGCGGGAAGGAACGTTCAAAGAGACCCAGTACTTC,CAWNRREGTFKETQYF
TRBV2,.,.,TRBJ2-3,TGTGCCACCGGGCCAGGCGGGAGCACAGATACGCAGTATTTT,CATGPGGSTDTQYF
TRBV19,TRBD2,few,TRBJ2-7,TGTGCCAGTAGTGGGGGACTAGCGGGAGTTGGCGAGCAGTACTTC,CASSGGLAGVGEQYF
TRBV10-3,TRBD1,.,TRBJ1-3,TGTGCCATCAGTGAGTCGAGGACAGGTGGAAACACCATATATTTT,CAISESRTGGNTIYF
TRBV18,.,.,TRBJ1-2,TGTGCCAGCTCACCACAGAACAGGGACTATGGCTACACCTTC,CASSPQNRDYGYTF
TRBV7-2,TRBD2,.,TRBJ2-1,TGTGCCAGCAGCTTAGCGAGTAGCGGGAGAATTTATGAGCAGTTCTTC,CASSLASSGRIYEQFF